Described below is a single TCR beta chain sequence and its context. The sample originates from a study of T cells after yellow fever vaccination. V lost 2 bases to trimming and J lost 5 bases, with 9 bases between them. CDR1 SGHTA and CDR2 FQGNSA come from the germline V gene. The CDR3 runs to 13 residues. TCRdb fed the 5' RACE reads into MiXCR, producing one record per CDR3 protein. The sample yields about 340,000 distinct CDR3 sequences, roughly 4% seen once. V usage is TRBV7-2 and J usage is TRBJ1-2; D uncertain. Material: PBMCs, obtained 5 days after the yellow fever booster vaccination. The TCR sequence derives from a man aged 18 to 30 who received the YFV17D yellow fever vaccine. CDR3 in DNA: TGTGCCAGCAGCTTAAATACTGATTATGGCTACACCTTC. Translating gives CASSLNTDYGYTF.